A selection of T cell receptor beta chains follows, all from one sample in a study of blood T cells in healthy people across ages. TCRdb independently ran MiXCR on the 5' RACE reads; one entry per CDR3 protein. The profile shows fewer than 650,000 distinct CDR3 sequences, around a quarter of them singletons. This sample was also put to use in a study of T cells of mothers and their children.

The sequenced sample consisted of blood. The receptors derive from a boy between 2 and 15 years old in good health. Each CDR3 is given with its conserved first and last residue. A D gene is named only where the DNA matches it firmly. The size field is filled for only some rows; it gives once, few, many or a size class.

size: many
V: TRBV10-3
J: TRBJ1-6
D: NA
DNA: TGTGCCATCAGGGAAAGGGGCAGAGATAATTCACCCCTCCACTTT
CDR3: CAIRERGRDNSPLHF

size: NA
V: TRBV4-3
J: TRBJ2-5
D: NA
DNA: TGCGCCAGCAGCCTGGGCAGTACGGAACAAGAGACCCAGTACTTC
CDR3: CASSLGSTEQETQYF

size: NA
V: TRBV20-1
J: TRBJ2-1
D: TRBD2
DNA: TGCAGTGCTAGAGGGGCAGGGAGGGATGAGCAGTTCTTC
CDR3: CSARGAGRDEQFF

size: NA
V: TRBV7-8
J: TRBJ2-7
D: NA
DNA: TGTGCCAGCAGCTTAGCGGCCCGGGAGACCCTCTACGAGCAGTACTTC
CDR3: CASSLAARETLYEQYF

size: NA
V: TRBV29-1
J: TRBJ2-5
D: NA
DNA: TGCAGCGTTGAAGGGCGGGGGCTCCAAGAGACCCAGTACTTC
CDR3: CSVEGRGLQETQYF

size: NA
V: TRBV6-5
J: TRBJ2-3
D: NA
DNA: TGTGCCAGCAGTTACCAGGCAGCAGGGACAGATACGCAGTATTTT
CDR3: CASSYQAAGTDTQYF

size: NA
V: TRBV2
J: TRBJ2-3
D: TRBD2
DNA: TGTGCCAGCAGTGAAGTGGCTAGCGGGAGGTTGGATACGCAGTATTTT
CDR3: CASSEVASGRLDTQYF

size: few
V: TRBV3-1
J: TRBJ2-7
D: TRBD2
DNA: TGTGCCAGCAGCCCTTTCCACCCAAACGCGGGGGGAGGTTACGAGCAGTGCTTC
CDR3: CASSPFHPNAGGGYEQCF

size: NA
V: TRBV10-1
J: TRBJ2-7
D: TRBD2
DNA: TGCGCCAGCAGGACTAGCGGCGACTCCTACGAGCAGTACTTC
CDR3: CASRTSGDSYEQYF

size: NA
V: TRBV4-1
J: TRBJ2-1
D: NA
DNA: TGTGCCAGCAGCCCAAGCACAGGGTGGGATGAGCAGTTCTTC
CDR3: CASSPSTGWDEQFF

size: few
V: TRBV13
J: TRBJ1-1
D: NA
DNA: TGTGCCAGCAGCTTACCGGACAGGAACACTGAAGCTTTCTTT
CDR3: CASSLPDRNTEAFF

size: few
V: TRBV6-5
J: TRBJ2-2
D: TRBD2
DNA: TGTGCCAGCAGTTACTCGCCGACTAGCGAGAACACCGGGGAGCTGTTTTTT
CDR3: CASSYSPTSENTGELFF

size: few
V: TRBV5-5
J: TRBJ1-1
D: NA
DNA: TGTGCCAGCAGCTATCAGGGGAACACTGAAGCTTTCTTT
CDR3: CASSYQGNTEAFF

size: few
V: TRBV9
J: TRBJ2-7
D: TRBD2
DNA: TGTGCCAGCAGCATGGGACTAGCGGGAGATGACGAGCAGTACTTC
CDR3: CASSMGLAGDDEQYF

size: few
V: TRBV10-3
J: TRBJ2-2
D: TRBD2
DNA: TGTGCCATCAGTGCTGTAGGAGCGGGAGCCACCGGGGAGCTGTTTTTT
CDR3: CAISAVGAGATGELFF

size: NA
V: TRBV29-1
J: TRBJ2-2
D: NA
DNA: TGCAGCGTTGGGGGGCGAGGCACCGGGGAGCTGTTTTTT
CDR3: CSVGGRGTGELFF

size: NA
V: TRBV7-2
J: TRBJ2-7
D: NA
DNA: TGTGCCAGCAGCCCCTTTAGTGGACCGGCGGAGCAGTACTTC
CDR3: CASSPFSGPAEQYF

size: NA
V: TRBV30
J: TRBJ1-2
D: NA
DNA: TGTGCCACGGACCGGATCGCAGGCGGGTCCTATGGCTACACCTTC
CDR3: CATDRIAGGSYGYTF

size: NA
V: TRBV28
J: TRBJ2-7
D: NA
DNA: TGTGCCAGCAACCGGGACACACCCGCCCTTTCTACCTACGAGCAGTACTTC
CDR3: CASNRDTPALSTYEQYF

size: NA
V: TRBV6-5
J: TRBJ1-1
D: NA
DNA: TGTGCCAGCACCACTGGGGACGGGAAAGCTTTCTTT
CDR3: CASTTGDGKAFF

size: NA
V: TRBV30
J: TRBJ1-6
D: NA
DNA: TGTGCCTGGAGCGAAATGAATTCACCCCTCCACTTT
CDR3: CAWSEMNSPLHF

size: NA
V: TRBV15
J: TRBJ1-4
D: NA
DNA: TGTGCCACCAGCTCCTGGACAGCGGAGGGAGAAAAACTGTTTTTT
CDR3: CATSSWTAEGEKLFF

size: NA
V: TRBV20-1
J: TRBJ2-5
D: NA
DNA: TGCAGTGTTTCCCACTATTTAGCGACCGACCAAGAGACCCAGTACTTC
CDR3: CSVSHYLATDQETQYF

size: NA
V: TRBV27
J: TRBJ1-4
D: NA
DNA: TGTGCCAGCACCGTGGAACTGTTTTTT
CDR3: CASTVELFF

size: NA
V: TRBV29-1
J: TRBJ1-2
D: NA
DNA: TGCAGCGTTGAAGATGTGATTGATGATGGCTACACCTTC
CDR3: CSVEDVIDDGYTF

size: once
V: TRBV29-1
J: TRBJ1-3
D: NA
DNA: TGCAGCGTTGAAGATCCGCCAGCTGGAAACACCATATATTTT
CDR3: CSVEDPPAGNTIYF

size: NA
V: TRBV10-3
J: TRBJ2-1
D: TRBD2
DNA: TGTACCATCGGCGTTGGACTAGCGGGTCCAAGGAACAATGAGCAGTTCTTC
CDR3: CTIGVGLAGPRNNEQFF

size: few
V: TRBV12-3/TRBV12-4
J: TRBJ2-1
D: TRBD2
DNA: TGTGCCAGCAGTTCCACGGGAGGCCCTGACAATGAGCAGTTCTTC
CDR3: CASSSTGGPDNEQFF

size: few
V: TRBV6-5
J: TRBJ2-7
D: NA
DNA: TGTGCCAGCAGTTACGGACGCCGCTACGAGCAGTACTTC
CDR3: CASSYGRRYEQYF

size: NA
V: TRBV27
J: TRBJ1-2
D: NA
DNA: TGTGCCAGCAGCCCAGGACACAACTATGGCTGCACCTTC
CDR3: CASSPGHNYGCTF

size: NA
V: TRBV3-1
J: TRBJ2-1
D: NA
DNA: TGTGCCAGCAGCCAAGACAAGACAGCAAACAATGAGCAGTTCTTC
CDR3: CASSQDKTANNEQFF

size: few
V: TRBV15
J: TRBJ2-1
D: TRBD2
DNA: TGTGCCACCAGCAGAGACGCGGGAGGGTACAATGAGCAGTTCTTC
CDR3: CATSRDAGGYNEQFF

size: few
V: TRBV27
J: TRBJ2-1
D: NA
DNA: TGTGCCAGCAGTCGACAGGGAGGTACCCCTAATGAGCAGTTCTTC
CDR3: CASSRQGGTPNEQFF

size: NA
V: TRBV7-2
J: TRBJ1-1
D: TRBD1
DNA: TGTGCCAGCAGCTTGGGGACAGGGCCCTACAGACGGAACACTGAAGCTTTCTTT
CDR3: CASSLGTGPYRRNTEAFF

size: few
V: TRBV7-8
J: TRBJ2-5
D: NA
DNA: TGTGCCAGCAGCTTCCTCCGGGACTACCAAGAGACCCAGTACTTC
CDR3: CASSFLRDYQETQYF

size: few
V: TRBV7-9
J: TRBJ1-4
D: TRBD1
DNA: TGTGCCAGCAGCCCCACGTTGGGGGACAGGGCCTCGTTT
CDR3: CASSPTLGDRASF

size: few
V: TRBV25-1
J: TRBJ2-1
D: TRBD2
DNA: TGTGCCAGCAGTGAACGGCTAGCGGGAGTTACCGGGCAGTTCTTC
CDR3: CASSERLAGVTGQFF

size: few
V: TRBV20-1
J: TRBJ2-1
D: TRBD2
DNA: TGCAGTGCTAGAGCCCGACTAGCGGCGCCGCCCTACAATGAGCAGTTCTTC
CDR3: CSARARLAAPPYNEQFF

size: NA
V: TRBV6-2/TRBV6-3
J: TRBJ1-1
D: NA
DNA: TGTGCCAGCAGCCGGGACTCTCAGGCTTTCTTT
CDR3: CASSRDSQAFF

size: few
V: TRBV9
J: TRBJ2-1
D: NA
DNA: TGTGCCAGCAGCACCCGACGGGACCACTCCTACAATGAGCAGTTCTTC
CDR3: CASSTRRDHSYNEQFF

size: few
V: TRBV29-1
J: TRBJ2-7
D: NA
DNA: TGCAGCGTTGCCGACCGTGGCCTCTCCTACGAGCAGTACTTC
CDR3: CSVADRGLSYEQYF

size: few
V: TRBV6-2/TRBV6-3
J: TRBJ1-1
D: NA
DNA: TGTGCCAGCTCCTGGACGGCGAACACTGAAGCTTTCTTT
CDR3: CASSWTANTEAFF

size: NA
V: TRBV13
J: TRBJ1-1
D: TRBD1
DNA: TGTGCCAGCACCTTGGGACAGGGTATTACTGAAGCTTTCTTT
CDR3: CASTLGQGITEAFF

size: few
V: TRBV5-1
J: TRBJ1-1
D: NA
DNA: TGCGCCAGCAGCTTGGTGGCAGGTCGAGAAGCTTTCTTT
CDR3: CASSLVAGREAFF

size: NA
V: TRBV6-1
J: TRBJ2-1
D: NA
DNA: TGTGCCAGCAGTGAATGGACCGGGGGGCTTTACAATGAGCAGTTCTTC
CDR3: CASSEWTGGLYNEQFF